These T cell receptor beta chains were read from a single sample in a study of CD8+CD57+ T cells in acquired aplastic anemia. TCRdb redid the calling of the reads with MiXCR, one entry per CDR3 protein. In the table there are under 350,000 distinct CDR3 sequences, 45% to 65% of which are singletons. The sequenced material came from sorted CD4+, CD8+, or CD8+CD57+ T cells (not recorded which) from PBMCs. These receptors all come from a human donor with aplastic anemia. The CDR3 runs from the conserved cysteine through the conserved F or W. The D gene is left open where the match is weak. Clone size is shown for a subset of rows, as once, few, many or a class of expanded clone.

.	TRBD1	TRBV7-2	TRBJ1-4	CATAGRGQSEKLFF	TGTGCCACCGCTGGGAGGGGGCAATCCGAAAAACTGTTTTTT
.	TRBD1	TRBV7-2	TRBJ1-5	CASSLGQGHNQPQHF	TGTGCCAGCAGCTTAGGACAGGGCCACAATCAGCCCCAGCATTTT
few	TRBD1	TRBV20-1	TRBJ2-7	CSARARDRVSEQYF	TGCAGTGCTAGAGCCCGGGACAGGGTTTCCGAGCAGTACTTC
.	.	TRBV7-6	TRBJ2-7	CASSLSPGTDEQYF	TGTGCCAGCAGCTTATCACCAGGGACGGACGAGCAGTACTTC
few	.	TRBV9	TRBJ2-3	CASSLRPGTDTQYF	TGTGCCAGCAGCTTACGTCCAGGCACAGATACGCAGTATTTT
many	TRBD1	TRBV24-1	TRBJ2-5	CATSEAGTGQETQYF	TGTGCCACCAGTGAGGCCGGGACAGGACAAGAGACCCAGTACTTC
.	.	TRBV7-9	TRBJ2-7	CASSFRFGDSYEQYF	TGTGCCAGCAGCTTCCGATTTGGAGATTCCTACGAGCAGTACTTC
.	.	TRBV19	TRBJ1-1	CASSPYRDTEAFF	TGTGCCAGTAGTCCCTACAGGGACACTGAAGCTTTCTTT
.	TRBD2	TRBV7-2	TRBJ2-5	CASSFQAGGYNETQYF	TGTGCCAGCAGCTTTCAAGCGGGGGGCTACAATGAGACCCAGTACTTC
.	TRBD1	TRBV19	TRBJ1-2	CATDTGEGYGYTF	TGTGCCACCGATACAGGGGAAGGGTATGGCTACACCTTC
many	.	TRBV5-8	TRBJ1-1	CASSLGVGKAFF	TGTGCCAGCAGCTTGGGAGTAGGGAAAGCTTTCTTT
.	TRBD1	TRBV15	TRBJ2-2	CATSTSFRTGNTGELFF	TGTGCCACCAGCACCTCCTTTCGGACAGGGAACACCGGGGAGCTGTTTTTT
.	.	TRBV24-1	TRBJ1-1	CATRQLRNTEAFF	TGTGCCACCAGACAGTTAAGGAACACTGAAGCTTTCTTT
many	TRBD1	TRBV5-6	TRBJ2-5	CASSFRTGAPGETQYF	TGTGCCAGCAGCTTCCGGACAGGGGCCCCGGGGGAGACCCAGTACTTC
.	TRBD1	TRBV7-3	TRBJ2-7	CASSEPGAGGVYEQYF	TGTGCCAGCAGTGAACCCGGGGCAGGGGGCGTTTACGAGCAGTACTTC
few	TRBD2	TRBV19	TRBJ2-7	CASSPRTSGSYEQYF	TGTGCCAGTAGTCCCCGGACTAGCGGGAGTTACGAGCAGTACTTC
few	.	TRBV12-3/TRBV12-4	TRBJ2-7	CASSGDSENF	TGTGCCAGCAGTGGGGACTCGGAGAACTTC
.	.	TRBV10-3	TRBJ2-2	CAISKRPQVTGELFF	TGTGCCATCAGTAAACGCCCTCAGGTCACCGGGGAGCTGTTTTTT
.	TRBD2	TRBV2	TRBJ2-5	CASSGTSGPQETQYF	TGTGCCAGCAGTGGGACTAGCGGGCCTCAAGAGACCCAGTACTTC
.	.	TRBV2	TRBJ1-3	CASSEATSAGGNTIYF	TGTGCCAGCAGTGAAGCAACGTCAGCCGGAGGAAACACCATATATTTT
many	TRBD1	TRBV5-8	TRBJ2-7	CASSAGPTGRYPYEQYF	TGTGCCAGCAGCGCCGGCCCGACAGGGAGATATCCCTACGAGCAGTACTTC
.	.	TRBV12-3/TRBV12-4	TRBJ2-7	CASSLGSAYEQYF	TGTGCCAGCAGTTTAGGCTCTGCCTACGAGCAGTACTTC
.	.	TRBV6-5	TRBJ2-5	CASSYGGWETQYF	TGTGCCAGCAGTTACGGAGGTTGGGAGACCCAGTACTTC
.	.	TRBV9	TRBJ1-5	CASSVEGREPQHF	TGTGCCAGCAGCGTAGAGGGGCGGGAGCCCCAGCATTTT
.	.	TRBV2	TRBJ2-3	CASNQRGRSTDTQYF	TGTGCCAGCAATCAAAGGGGGAGATCCACAGATACGCAGTATTTT
many	.	TRBV3-1	TRBJ1-5	CASSQAWGQPQHF	TGTGCCAGCAGCCAAGCATGGGGTCAGCCCCAGCATTTT
.	.	TRBV7-9	TRBJ2-3	CASSFAAGSVTDTQYF	TGTGCCAGCAGCTTCGCGGCGGGATCCGTCACAGATACGCAGTATTTT
many	TRBD2	TRBV7-9	TRBJ2-3	CASSLGGSGGATDTQYF	TGTGCCAGCAGCTTAGGGGGGAGCGGGGGGGCCACAGATACGCAGTATTTT
many	.	TRBV7-9	TRBJ1-2	CASSLTGSVHYGYTF	TGTGCCAGCAGCCTCACAGGGTCTGTTCACTATGGCTACACCTTC
.	.	TRBV9	TRBJ2-1	CASSGGTLSSYNGQFF	TGTGCCAGCAGCGGTGGGACTCTGAGCTCCTACAATGGGCAGTTCTTC
.	TRBD1	TRBV5-6	TRBJ2-1	CASSLGQGHCNEQFF	TGTGCCAGCAGCCTGGGACAGGGACACTGCAATGAGCAGTTCTTC
.	.	TRBV7-2	TRBJ1-5	CASSLAWGRSQPQHF	TGTGCCAGCAGCTTAGCTTGGGGCAGGAGTCAGCCCCAGCATTTT
.	TRBD2	TRBV7-9	TRBJ2-3	CASSLGGTRRSDTQYF	TGTGCCAGCAGCTTAGGCGGGACTAGGAGATCGGATACGCAGTATTTT
.	TRBD1	TRBV7-3	TRBJ1-2	CVSSPPDRKPNYGYAF	TGTGTCAGCAGCCCACCGGACAGGAAACCTAACTATGGCTACGCCTTC
.	.	TRBV2	TRBJ1-2	CASSGLAGDGYTF	TGTGCCAGCAGTGGATTAGCAGGGGATGGCTACACCTTC
many	TRBD1	TRBV19	TRBJ1-5	CASRRGLTDSNQPQHF	TGTGCCAGTAGAAGGGGGCTAACCGATAGCAATCAGCCCCAGCATTTT
few	.	TRBV7-2	TRBJ2-7	CASSFLRHEQYF	TGTGCCAGCAGCTTCCTCCGACACGAGCAGTACTTC
many	TRBD2	TRBV7-9	TRBJ2-1	CASSPGLAGSDEQFF	TGTGCCAGCAGCCCGGGACTAGCGGGAAGCGATGAGCAGTTCTTC
many	.	TRBV7-2	TRBJ2-3	CASSFSGDTQYF	TGTGCCAGCAGTTTCTCCGGAGATACGCAGTATTTT
.	.	TRBV7-7	TRBJ2-3	CASSPRDSSTDTQYF	TGTGCTAGCAGTCCCCGGGACTCAAGCACAGATACGCAGTATTTT
many	TRBD1	TRBV7-8	TRBJ1-1	CASSYNQGANTEAFF	TGTGCCAGCAGCTATAATCAGGGGGCGAACACTGAAGCTTTCTTT
.	TRBD2	TRBV7-2	TRBJ2-5	CASSPGGPKTQYF	TGTGCCAGCAGCCCGGGAGGGCCTAAGACCCAGTACTTC